Below, 29 T cell receptor beta chains from the same sample are listed, as sequenced in a study of cytomegalovirus exposure and HLA in healthy donors. 13 Jbeta primers and 60 Vbeta primers were used for the PCR. TCRdb's copy holds only in-frame clones and misses some; the assay was immunoSEQ multiplex PCR. The data show roughly 140,000 clones, around 60% seen once. Sequences were obtained from PBMCs. The receptor source for this set is a woman aged 55-70 years in good health and CMV-seropositive.

The rearrangement links TRBV29-1 to TRBJ2-1, with no clear D. Trimming pared 4 bases from V and 9 bases from J, leaving 13 bases between. This CDR3 region has 12 residues. CDR1 is SQVTM and CDR2 is ANQGSEA in the germline V gene. CDR3 residues: CSVVPSQAEQFF. CDR3 DNA sequence: TGCAGCGTTGTGCCCAGCCAGGCTGAGCAGTTCTTC.

The chain employs TRBV7-8 and TRBJ1-3; tentatively, D is TRBD1 (5 bases). The CDR3 extends over 16 amino acids. V was trimmed by 5 bases and J by 0 bases, leaving 14 bases between them. Germline values: CDR1 SGHVS, CDR2 FQNEAQ. CDR3 in DNA: TGTGCCAGCAGCAGTTGGGGGAGGCACTCTGGAAACACCATATATTTT. This sequence encodes CASSSWGRHSGNTIYF.

The V and J genes are TRBV27 and TRBJ1-1; 9 bases align to TRBD1. V gave up 6 bases and J gave up 5 bases; unmatched junction bases: 7. Germline assignment: CDR1 MNHEY and CDR2 SMNVEV (reference sequence). The CDR3 loop spans 14 amino acids. CDR3 sequence reads: CASSPGTGWTEAFF. The CDR3 region has the DNA TGTGCCAGCAGCCCAGGGACAGGGTGGACTGAAGCTTTCTTT.

The sample holds a few counts of this clone. The rearrangement joins TRBV5-1 to TRBJ1-1; no reliable D call. The germline gives CDR1 SGHRS, CDR2 YFSETQ. Between the trimmed V and J ends, which lost 0 bases and 0 bases, there was a span of 9 bases. CDR3 size: 15 residues. CDR3 nucleotide sequence: TGCGCCAGCAGCTTGGCCCCGGAGATGAACACTGAAGCTTTCTTT. It encodes CASSLAPEMNTEAFF.

The rearrangement joins TRBV7-2 to TRBJ2-7; the match to TRBD2 covers 9 bases. Germline loops: CDR1 SGHTA, CDR2 FQGNSA. V was pared by 4 bases and J by 0 bases, with 4 bases of the junction left unmatched. The CDR3 is made up of 15 amino acids. CDR3 loop: CASSSRLAASYEQYF. CDR3 DNA sequence: TGTGCCAGCAGCTCTCGACTAGCGGCCTCCTACGAGCAGTACTTC.

The table lists this clone with a few counts. The chain carries TRBV15 and TRBJ2-5, with a tentative D call TRBD1 (5 bases). CDR1 and CDR2 from the germline V gene are LNHNV and YYDKDF (reference sequence). The CDR3 runs 15 residues. Trimming cost V 6 bases and J 4 bases, with 18 bases left between them. The CDR3 nucleotides read TGTGCCACCAGACCCCCCCAGGGTACGCGAGAGACCCAGTACTTC. Translation: CATRPPQGTRETQYF.

This chain connects TRBV5-1 to TRBJ2-7, with a tentative D call TRBD2 (6 bases). With 2 bases removed from V and 0 bases from J, the gap between germline ends came to 6 bases. The CDR3 extends over 13 amino acids. The germline V gene encodes CDR1 SGHRS and CDR2 YFSETQ. This CDR3 is CASSFSGSYEQYF. For the CDR3, the DNA is TGCGCCAGCAGCTTTAGCGGCTCCTACGAGCAGTACTTC.

Only one count was recorded for this clone. The genes are TRBV27 and TRBJ2-7; D gene unclear. The CDR3 has 14 residues. Looked up from germline, CDR1 is MNHEY and CDR2 is SMNVEV (reference sequence). The V and J ends lost 0 bases and 2 bases respectively, with 8 bases between them. Here the CDR3 DNA reads TGTGCCAGCAGTTTATCATGGCAGACCTACGAGCAGTACTTC. Translation gives CASSLSWQTYEQYF.

The V gene is TRBV5-6, the J gene TRBJ2-7; D remains ambiguous. This CDR3 has 12 residues. Between the trimmed V and J ends, which lost 1 base and 4 bases, there was a span of 6 bases. Germline CDR1 SGHDT, CDR2 YYEEEE. CDR3 residues: CASSLRLYEQYF. DNA for the CDR3: TGTGCCAGCAGCTTGCGACTTTACGAGCAGTACTTC.

This clone has just a few counts. The rearrangement links TRBV2 to TRBJ2-7; 8 bases agree with TRBD2. After removal of 7 bases from V and 9 bases from J, the junction contained 8 bases not matched to a gene. Germline V CDR1 and CDR2: SNHLY, FYNNEI. The CDR3 totals 12 residues. DNA of the CDR3: TGTGCCAGCAACTCGGGGGGGCTGCCGCAGTACTTC. This translates into CASNSGGLPQYF.

This clone was counted only a few times. The chain combines TRBV6-1 with TRBJ1-4, with D maybe TRBD1 (6 bases). V lost 4 bases to trimming and J lost 10 bases, with 19 bases between them. Germline V lookup: CDR1 MNHNS, CDR2 SASEGT. The length of the CDR3 is 15 residues. CDR3 loop: CASSGRQAENGKLFF. CDR3 sequence (DNA): TGTGCCAGCAGTGGCAGACAGGCCGAGAACGGAAAACTGTTTTTT.

The chain links TRBV18 to TRBJ2-1; D possibly corresponds to TRBD2 (6 bases). Germline CDR1 and CDR2: KGHSH and LQKENI. V lost 2 bases, J lost 3 bases, and 14 bases lay in between. This CDR3 contains 16 residues. CDR3 sequence: CASSPSPGEGYNEQFF. The DNA of the CDR3 is TGTGCCAGCTCACCAAGTCCGGGGGAAGGCTACAATGAGCAGTTCTTC. Supplemented by reference TRBV18 and TRBJ2-1, the full variable domain reads NAGVMQNPRHLVRRRGQEARLRCSPMKGHSHVYWYRQLPEEGLKFMVYLQKENIIDESGMPKERFSAEFPKEGPSILRIQQVVRGDSAAYFCASSPSPGEGYNEQFFGPGTRLTVL.

The genes are TRBV5-4 and TRBJ2-7; 9 bases agree with TRBD2. J gave up 0 bases and V 5 bases, and 3 bases lay outside the gene matches. The CDR3 spans 14 residues. The germline CDR1 and CDR2 sequences are SGHNT and YYREEE (reference sequence). The CDR3 bases are TGTGCCAGCAGACTAGCGGGCGACTCCTACGAGCAGTACTTC. It is translated as CASRLAGDSYEQYF.

V gene TRBV6-1 combines with J gene TRBJ1-6; no firm D call. Trimming removed 6 bases from V and 4 bases from J, with 7 bases in between. The germline CDR1 and CDR2 sequences are MNHNS and SASEGT. This CDR3 has 13 residues. Here the CDR3 reads CASRVQYNSPLHF. CDR3 DNA: TGTGCCAGCAGGGTACAGTATAATTCACCCCTCCACTTT.

This clone was recorded only once. The rearrangement links TRBV18 to TRBJ1-2; 9 nucleotides line up with TRBD1. The CDR3 has 14 residues. Germline CDR1 KGHSH, CDR2 LQKENI. Trimming removed 2 bases from V and 7 bases from J; junction bases left unmatched: 5. This chain's CDR3 is CASSPAGQGGGYTF. The CDR3 DNA reads as TGTGCCAGCTCACCAGCGGGACAGGGAGGTGGCTACACCTTC.

The chain recombines TRBV9 with TRBJ2-1; 12 bases align to TRBD2. The CDR3 extends over 19 amino acids. Losses at the gene ends were 3 bases for V and 1 base for J; bases not matched to a gene: 11. The germline V gene has CDR1 SGDLS and CDR2 YYNGEE. CDR3 coding DNA: TGTGCCAGCAGCGCCCCCCCTAGCGGGAGGGCCCTTTCCTACAATGAGCAGTTCTTC. It encodes CASSAPPSGRALSYNEQFF.

The genes are TRBV25-1 and TRBJ1-1; possible D gene TRBD1, 5 bases. Germline CDR1 MGHDK, CDR2 SYGVNS. The CDR3 totals 13 residues. V was cut by 6 bases and J by 1 base, with 9 bases left in between. The CDR3, as DNA: TGTGCCAGCAGGTGGCAGGGGAACACTGAAGCTTTCTTT. It is translated as CASRWQGNTEAFF.

The V gene is TRBV28, the J gene TRBJ1-2; possible D gene TRBD1, 5 bases. The V end lost 5 bases, the J end lost 6 bases, and 7 bases lay between the germline ends. Germline CDR1 is MDHEN and CDR2 is SYDVKM. This CDR3 comprises 11 residues. The chain's CDR3 is CASSTQDGYTF. CDR3 coding DNA: TGTGCCAGCAGTACACAGGATGGCTACACCTTC.

This clone was seen a few times. This CDR3 reads CASSPNTDRDPWAFF. The CDR3 DNA follows: TGTGCCAGCAGTCCGAACACGGACAGGGACCCCTGGGCTTTCTTT. The V gene is TRBV28, the J gene TRBJ1-1; 8 bases align to TRBD1. The CDR3 runs to 15 residues. Germline V lookup: CDR1 MDHEN, CDR2 SYDVKM. V was clipped by 5 bases and J by 11 bases; unmatched bases: 16. Full variable domain (outside the CDR3, taken from reference TRBV28 and TRBJ1-1): DVKVTQSSRYLVKRTGEKVFLECVQDMDHENMFWYRQDPGLGLRLIYFSYDVKMKEKGDIPEGYSVSREKKERFSLILESASTNQTSMYLCASSPNTDRDPWAFFGQGTRLTVV.

J is TRBJ1-3 and V is TRBV6-5, with D tentatively TRBD1 (5 bases). The V end lost 6 bases, the J end lost 4 bases, and 10 bases lay between the germline ends. The CDR3 is made up of 13 amino acids. Per the germline V gene, CDR1 is MNHEY and CDR2 is SVGAGI. The chain's CDR3 is CASRAGGGNTIYF. DNA for the CDR3: TGTGCCAGCAGAGCGGGGGGGGGAAACACCATATATTTT.

The chain combines TRBV7-2 with TRBJ2-4, with 7 positions matching TRBD2. CDR1 and CDR2 (germline): SGHTA, FQGNSA. The CDR3 spans 13 residues. V trimming: 7 bases; J trimming: 7 bases; junction bases outside the gene matches: 7. The CDR3 region has the DNA TGTGCCAGCACCTCCCCCGGGGGGAACATTCAGTACTTC. Protein product: CASTSPGGNIQYF.

This chain links TRBV5-6 with TRBJ1-2; D remains ambiguous. Trimming took off 0 bases at V and 0 bases at J, with 6 bases between the two ends. The CDR3 length is 14 residues. The germline V gene encodes CDR1 SGHDT and CDR2 YYEEEE. The chain's CDR3 is CASSLVSANYGYTF. Here the CDR3 DNA reads TGTGCCAGCAGCTTGGTATCAGCTAACTATGGCTACACCTTC.

The chain uses TRBV19 and TRBJ2-1, with D possibly being TRBD1 (6 bases). The CDR3 consists of 14 residues. V was trimmed by 5 bases and J by 4 bases, leaving 12 bases between them. The germline V gene encodes CDR1 LNHDA and CDR2 SQIVND (reference sequence). The CDR3 region is CASSPRGSYNEQFF. The CDR3 DNA is TGTGCCAGTAGTCCTAGGGGGAGTTACAATGAGCAGTTCTTC.

This sequence joins TRBV15 and TRBJ2-7, with 8 nucleotides matching TRBD1. The CDR3 has 14 amino acids. After removal of 6 bases from V and 3 bases from J, the junction contained 7 bases not matched to a gene. CDR1 LNHNV and CDR2 YYDKDF come from the germline V gene (reference sequence). CDR3 region: CATSPTGTGYEQYF. The CDR3 nucleotides read TGTGCCACCAGTCCTACCGGGACAGGCTACGAGCAGTACTTC.

This clone turned up a few times. The rearrangement joins TRBV4-3 to TRBJ2-2, with D perhaps matching TRBD1 (5 bases). Germline-derived CDR1 and CDR2 are LGHNA and YSLEER. The CDR3 spans 13 residues. V gave up 3 bases and J gave up 7 bases, with 9 bases separating them. The CDR3 DNA sequence: TGCGCCAGCAGCCAGGGGCGTTTCGGGGAGCTGTTTTTT. Its protein product is CASSQGRFGELFF.

This sequence joins TRBV28 and TRBJ1-1, with D perhaps TRBD1 (6 bases). Trimming cost V 4 bases and J 1 base, with 13 bases left between them. The CDR3 spans 15 residues. Germline assignment: CDR1 MDHEN and CDR2 SYDVKM. CDR3 nucleotides: TGTGCCAGCAGTTCCCAGGGGTCCGAGAACACTGAAGCTTTCTTT. The encoded protein is CASSSQGSENTEAFF.

The V and J genes are TRBV29-1 and TRBJ2-1; D may be TRBD1 (6 bases). Germline V gene sequence: CDR1 SQVTM, CDR2 ANQGSEA. The CDR3 covers 14 residues. Trimming removed 8 bases at V and 1 base at J, with 15 bases between. This CDR3 is CSTGRGLSYNEQFF. In nucleotides, the CDR3 is TGCAGCACCGGCAGGGGCCTGTCCTACAATGAGCAGTTCTTC.

V usage is TRBV5-1 and J usage is TRBJ1-2; 9 positions match TRBD1. Germline V gene lookup returns CDR1 SGHRS and CDR2 YFSETQ. V shed 6 bases and J 6 bases; nucleotides not matched to a gene: 9. The CDR3 is 14 amino acids. CDR3 amino acids: CASTTTGTGNGYTF. In DNA, the CDR3 is TGCGCCAGCACCACAACCGGGACAGGGAATGGCTACACCTTC.

This clone was seen a single time. V and J are TRBV9 and TRBJ2-3, with 8 bases matching TRBD2. This CDR3 comprises 14 residues. The J segment lost 4 bases and the V segment lost 0 bases, leaving 1 base of the junction unmatched. Per the germline V gene, CDR1 is SGDLS and CDR2 is YYNGEE. In nucleotides, the CDR3 is TGTGCCAGCAGCGTAGTCGGGGGGGCAGATACGCAGTATTTT. Amino acids: CASSVVGGADTQYF.